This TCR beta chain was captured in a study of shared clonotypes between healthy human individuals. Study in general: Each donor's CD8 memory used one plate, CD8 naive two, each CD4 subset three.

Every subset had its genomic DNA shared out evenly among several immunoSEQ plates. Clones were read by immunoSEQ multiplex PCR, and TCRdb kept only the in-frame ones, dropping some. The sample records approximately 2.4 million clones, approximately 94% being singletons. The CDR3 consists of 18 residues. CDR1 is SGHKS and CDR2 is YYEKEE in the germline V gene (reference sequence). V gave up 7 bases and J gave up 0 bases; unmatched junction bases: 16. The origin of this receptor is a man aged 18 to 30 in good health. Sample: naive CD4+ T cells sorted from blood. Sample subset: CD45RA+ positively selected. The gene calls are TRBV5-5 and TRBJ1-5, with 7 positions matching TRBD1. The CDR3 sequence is CASARGQPDFYSNQPQHF. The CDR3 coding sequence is TGTGCCAGCGCTCGGGGACAGCCTGATTTCTATAGCAATCAGCCCCAGCATTTT.